This T cell receptor beta chain was found in a study of PD-1 blockade in classical Hodgkin lymphoma. TCRdb's copy holds only in-frame clones and misses some; the assay was immunoSEQ multiplex PCR. This sample yields more than 30,000 clones, of which roughly four fifths are seen a single time; around 30% belongs to the top ten. Overall study results and limits: Newly diagnosed patients and complete responders had comparable diversity at baseline. CD4+ TCR diversity rose significantly by C4D1, and CD8+ TCR diversity did not.

After autologous stem cell transplantation all patients relapsed, and prior brentuximab vedotin exposure differed between cohorts. In this sample, this clone turned up a few times. No antigen is known for it. Germline CDR1 and CDR2: LNHDA and SQIVND (reference sequence). The V end lost 5 bases, the J end lost 7 bases, and 8 bases lay between the germline ends. The CDR3 is 12 amino acids. The TCR was taken from a human donor with classical Hodgkin lymphoma. This chain uses TRBV19 with TRBJ2-2; D gene ambiguous. The sequences come from peripheral blood mononuclear cells (PBMCs), collected at baseline. CDR3 bases: TGTGCCAGTAGTGTTCAGAACGGGGAGCTGTTTTTT. Amino acid sequence: CASSVQNGELFF.